Listed below are T cell receptor beta chains from one sample, sequenced in a study of cytomegalovirus exposure and HLA in healthy donors. Assay used: immunoSEQ multiplex PCR; TCRdb lists only in-frame clones, some missing. Of about 82,000 clones listed, 74% are singletons. The source material was PBMCs. The receptors were gathered from a woman between 50 and 59 years old in good health and CMV-seropositive. Both conserved end residues are part of each CDR3. Fields, in order: clone size, V gene, J gene, D gene, CDR3 DNA, CDR3 protein. D genes are given only for firm matches. Size is omitted from some rows. Given values are once, few, many or a class for expanded clones.

few	TRBV27	TRBJ1-5	TRBD1	TGTGCCAGCAGTTTGGGGACAGGCAATCAGCCCCAGCATTTT	CASSLGTGNQPQHF
few	TRBV11-3	TRBJ2-2	-	TGTGCCAGCACCTTAGGGCCTAGTTCCGGGGAGCTGTTTTTT	CASTLGPSSGELFF
-	TRBV19	TRBJ2-1	TRBD2	TGTGCCAGTAGTAGCGGGAGATTGAATGAGCAGTTCTTC	CASSSGRLNEQFF
-	TRBV9	TRBJ1-5	-	TGTGCCAGCAGCAAACAGGGTGGCAATCAGCCCCAGCATTTT	CASSKQGGNQPQHF
-	TRBV6-6	TRBJ2-3	-	TGTGCCAGCAGATCACTGGATACGCAGTATTTT	CASRSLDTQYF
-	TRBV15	TRBJ2-5	TRBD2	TGTGCCACCAGCAGAGATCGACTAGCGCAAGAGACCCAGTACTTC	CATSRDRLAQETQYF
-	TRBV6-5	TRBJ2-7	TRBD2	TGTGCCAGCAGTTACGGGGCGGGAGGCGAGCAGTACTTC	CASSYGAGGEQYF
-	TRBV28	TRBJ1-5	TRBD1	TGTGCCAGCATCCGTAAGGGACAGGGGACCTTTCTGCGCAATCAGCCCCAGCATTTT	CASIRKGQGTFLRNQPQHF
-	TRBV5-1	TRBJ1-1	-	TGCGCCAGCAGCTTGCGGACAGCTCAGAACACTGAAGCTTTCTTT	CASSLRTAQNTEAFF
-	TRBV11-2	TRBJ1-1	TRBD1	TGTGCCAGCAGCCCTGGGACAGGTCTGGGAGAAGCTTTCTTT	CASSPGTGLGEAFF
-	TRBV9	TRBJ2-2	-	TGTGCCAGCAGTCAAAACACCGGGGAGCTGTTTTTT	CASSQNTGELFF
-	TRBV6-1	TRBJ1-4	-	TGTGCCAGCATTAGGGGGGGCGCGGAAAAACTGTTTTTT	CASIRGGAEKLFF
-	TRBV28	TRBJ2-1	TRBD2	TGTGCCAGCAGTTTCGTGGTAGCGGGACCAGTCGATGAGCAGTTCTTC	CASSFVVAGPVDEQFF
-	TRBV30	TRBJ2-1	-	TGTGCCTGGAGTGGGAGTGGCAATGAGCAGTTCTTC	CAWSGSGNEQFF
-	TRBV4-2	TRBJ2-2	TRBD2	TGTGCCAGCACCTCGGCGGGAGGACGGAACACCGGGGAGCTGTTTTTT	CASTSAGGRNTGELFF
-	TRBV2	TRBJ2-1	-	TGTGCCAGCAAAAGTGAGCCTCTGAATGAGCAGTTCTTC	CASKSEPLNEQFF
-	TRBV11-2	TRBJ2-2	TRBD2	TGTGCCAGCAGCCCAGTTACCGCGGGAGGGCCTATCGGGGAGCTGTTTTTT	CASSPVTAGGPIGELFF
once	TRBV4-1	TRBJ2-7	-	TGCGCCAGCAGCCGGCCACAGGGCCTCGGGCACAGCTACGAGCAGTACTTC	CASSRPQGLGHSYEQYF
-	TRBV30	TRBJ2-5	-	TGTGCCTGGAGCGAGCGTCGGGAGACCCAGTACTTC	CAWSERRETQYF
-	TRBV5-1	TRBJ2-2	-	TGCGCCAGCAGCTTGGACGGACTAACCCAGAACACCGGGGAGCTGTTTTTT	CASSLDGLTQNTGELFF
-	TRBV9	TRBJ2-7	-	TGTGCCAGCAGCGTTGAAGTATTCAGCTACGAGCAGTACTTC	CASSVEVFSYEQYF
-	TRBV7-2	TRBJ2-7	-	TGTGCCAGCAGCCCGCCTAACTCAGGCCCCTACGAGCAGTACTTC	CASSPPNSGPYEQYF
-	TRBV2	TRBJ1-2	TRBD1	TGTGCCAGCATCCGGGACAGGGGAGGCTACACCTTC	CASIRDRGGYTF
once	TRBV2	TRBJ2-3	-	TGTGCCAGGGGAGGTGCGGGAAAAGGTACAGATACGCAGTATTTT	CARGGAGKGTDTQYF
-	TRBV30	TRBJ2-3	-	TGTGCCTGGGGTGAGCTGGGGTCCACAGGGGATACGCAGTATTTT	CAWGELGSTGDTQYF
-	TRBV27	TRBJ1-4	-	TGTGCCAGCAGACTCTCAGGGCGGAATGAAAAACTGTTTTTT	CASRLSGRNEKLFF
few	TRBV29-1	TRBJ2-1	TRBD2	TGCAGCGTTGAACCTAGCGGGAGCTTTTGGGAACACAATGAGCAGTTCTTC	CSVEPSGSFWEHNEQFF
-	TRBV28	TRBJ2-7	-	TGTGCCAGCAGTTCTGGAGGGTTGTCGTCCGAGCAGTACTTC	CASSSGGLSSEQYF
-	TRBV6-1	TRBJ1-2	-	TGTGCCAGCAGTGAAAACCCCGAGGGACACAGCGGGGCGGAGAACTATGGCTACACCTTC	CASSENPEGHSGAENYGYTF
-	TRBV28	TRBJ1-2	-	TGTGCCAGCGAGAGTACCCTTAGTGGCTACACCTTC	CASESTLSGYTF
-	TRBV4-1	TRBJ1-4	-	TGCGCCAGCAGCTTCCAGGCTGCAACTAATGAAAAACTGTTTTTT	CASSFQAATNEKLFF
-	TRBV29-1	TRBJ1-3	-	TGCAGCGCAGCGGACAGCTCTGGAAACACCATATATTTT	CSAADSSGNTIYF
-	TRBV18	TRBJ1-5	-	TGTGCCAGCTCACCCCGCCCGGGGAGTGGCGATCAGCCCCAGCATTTT	CASSPRPGSGDQPQHF
-	TRBV6-5	TRBJ1-4	TRBD1	TGTGCCAGCAGTTCCGATTTCGGACAGGGAAGCGAAAAACTGTTTTTT	CASSSDFGQGSEKLFF
once	TRBV2	TRBJ1-1	-	TGTGCCAGCAGTGAAGGGGAGTTGAACACTGAAGCTTTCTTT	CASSEGELNTEAFF
-	TRBV11-3	TRBJ2-7	TRBD2	TGTGCCAGCAGCAAACTAGCGGGAGAGGTGTACTTC	CASSKLAGEVYF
-	TRBV2	TRBJ2-1	-	TGTGCCAGCAGTTGGACTACAAATGAGCAGTTCTTC	CASSWTTNEQFF
-	TRBV4-1	TRBJ2-2	TRBD2	TGCGCCAGCAGCCCCGGACTAGCGGGAATTACCGGGGAGCTGTTTTTT	CASSPGLAGITGELFF
-	TRBV18	TRBJ2-5	-	TGTGCCAGCTCACTCTCACTCTACGAGACCCAGTACTTC	CASSLSLYETQYF
-	TRBV9	TRBJ2-3	TRBD1	TGTGCCAGCAGCGGCCACAGGGGAGACACAGATACGCAGTATTTT	CASSGHRGDTDTQYF
-	TRBV13	TRBJ2-7	-	TGTGCCAGCAGCTTAAACCGCGGGTCGGTCTACGAGCAGTACTTC	CASSLNRGSVYEQYF
-	TRBV29-1	TRBJ2-7	TRBD2	TGCAGCGTCGGGACTAGCGGGGAGCAGTACTTC	CSVGTSGEQYF
-	TRBV28	TRBJ1-4	-	TGTGCCAGCAGTTCGGTTTCTGAAAAACTGTTTTTT	CASSSVSEKLFF
-	TRBV11-2	TRBJ2-1	TRBD2	TGTGCCAGCAGCTTAGTAGCGGGAGAGGGTGAGCAGTTCTTC	CASSLVAGEGEQFF
-	TRBV6-5	TRBJ2-7	TRBD2	TGTGCCAGCAGTTACTCTGGACTAGCTCCCGAGCAGTACTTC	CASSYSGLAPEQYF
-	TRBV27	TRBJ2-1	TRBD2	TGTGCCAGCAGTTACCCGACTAGCGGCTCCTACAATGAGCAGTTCTTC	CASSYPTSGSYNEQFF
-	TRBV6-5	TRBJ2-2	TRBD2	TGTGCCAGCCTCAAGGCGGGAGAAGGCGGGGAGCTGTTTTTT	CASLKAGEGGELFF
few	TRBV7-9	TRBJ2-1	-	TGTGCCAGCAGCTTAGGGAGCTCCTACAATGAGCAGTTCTTC	CASSLGSSYNEQFF
-	TRBV7-9	TRBJ1-2	-	TGTGCCAGCAGCTTAGATGGGACACACTATGGCTACACCTTC	CASSLDGTHYGYTF
-	TRBV2	TRBJ1-1	-	TGTGCCAGCAGCCTCTTTTCGGGGGGTGGGGAAGCTTTCTTT	CASSLFSGGGEAFF
-	TRBV25-1	TRBJ2-3	-	TGTGCCAGCAGAGCCCCCGGGGATACGCAGTATTTT	CASRAPGDTQYF
once	TRBV5-4	TRBJ2-4	-	TGTGCCAGCAGCTTTAGCGCGTCGCCACTAGCCAAAAACATTCAGTACTTC	CASSFSASPLAKNIQYF
few	TRBV4-1	TRBJ2-7	TRBD2	TGCGCCAGCAGCCACGGGACTAGCGGGAGGTACGAGCAGTACTTC	CASSHGTSGRYEQYF